Shown below are 21 T cell receptor beta chains from a single sample sequenced in a study of blood T cell repertoires in COVID-19. This table comes from immunoSEQ multiplex PCR, and its TCRdb copy is limited to in-frame clones, with some not included. This table holds more than 95,000 clones, about 70% found once. The material sequenced was peripheral blood. The receptor set was obtained from a woman aged 65 to 85 with acute or convalescent COVID-19.

The chain has TRBV5-4 and TRBJ2-7, with D possibly matching TRBD1 (6 bases). Trimming cost V 5 bases and J 2 bases, with 14 bases left between them. Germline loops: CDR1 SGHNT, CDR2 YYREEE (reference sequence). The CDR3 has 14 residues. This CDR3 is CASRRGQGTYEQYF. As DNA, the CDR3 is TGTGCCAGCAGAAGGGGACAAGGGACCTACGAGCAGTACTTC.

This chain links TRBV29-1 with TRBJ2-5, with a possible D match to TRBD1 (5 bases). Germline CDR1 and CDR2: SQVTM and ANQGSEA. V lost 4 bases, J lost 4 bases, and 10 bases lay in between. CDR3 length: 12 amino acids. CDR3 sequence: CSVGSGSETQYF. The CDR3 region has the DNA TGCAGCGTTGGTTCAGGGTCAGAGACCCAGTACTTC.

This clone was counted a single time. V usage is TRBV27 and J usage is TRBJ2-2, with 7 bases lining up with TRBD1. The ends lost 6 bases at V and 1 base at J; junction bases unmatched: 5. Germline V gene lookup returns CDR1 MNHEY and CDR2 SMNVEV (reference sequence). The CDR3 is 15 amino acids. CDR3 in amino acids: CASRNGQVNTGELFF. In DNA form, the CDR3 reads TGTGCCAGCAGAAACGGACAGGTGAACACCGGGGAGCTGTTTTTT.

This rearrangement joins TRBV2 to TRBJ1-1; 12 bases fit TRBD1. Germline-derived CDR1 and CDR2 are SNHLY and FYNNEI. This CDR3 spans 16 amino acids. The ends lost 6 bases at V and 0 bases at J; junction bases unmatched: 5. CDR3 region: CASRGQGAIMNTEAFF. As DNA, the CDR3 is TGTGCCAGCAGGGGACAGGGGGCAATTATGAACACTGAAGCTTTCTTT.

Only a few counts were recorded for this clone. CDR3 loop: CASRSGQNYGYTF. The CDR3 region has the DNA TGTGCCAGCAGATCAGGACAGAACTATGGCTACACCTTC. The rearrangement joins TRBV7-9 to TRBJ1-2; the D gene is possibly TRBD1 (6 bases). The germline V gene encodes CDR1 SEHNR and CDR2 FQNEAQ (reference sequence). The CDR3 is 13 amino acids. V lost 6 bases and J 2 bases, leaving 10 bases between the germline ends. Looking up the rest from reference TRBV7-9 and TRBJ1-2 gives the full variable domain: DTGVSQNPRHKITKRGQNVTFRCDPISEHNRLYWYRQTLGQGPEFLTYFQNEAQLEKSRLLSDRFSAERPKGSFSTLEIQRTEQGDSAMYLCASRSGQNYGYTFGSGTRLTVV.

The chain joins TRBV18 to TRBJ2-7; D perhaps matches TRBD1 (6 bases). CDR1 and CDR2 (germline): KGHSH, LQKENI. The CDR3 spans 15 residues. Trimming shortened V by 3 bases and J by 3 bases, and 15 bases separated the two germline ends. Written as DNA, the CDR3 is TGTGCCAGCTCACCCTTCTCGGACAGAAGCTACGAGCAGTACTTC. This gives the protein CASSPFSDRSYEQYF.

The chain employs TRBV6-5 and TRBJ2-1, with 12 positions matching TRBD2. CDR1 and CDR2 from the germline V gene are MNHEY and SVGAGI. V lost 5 bases and J lost 5; bases outside the gene matches: 4. The CDR3 runs 15 residues. The CDR3: CASSTSGGPHNEQFF. DNA of the CDR3: TGTGCCAGCAGTACTAGCGGGGGGCCCCACAATGAGCAGTTCTTC.

The chain uses TRBV27 and TRBJ2-2; no definite D call. The CDR3 covers 14 residues. Looked up from germline, CDR1 is MNHEY and CDR2 is SMNVEV (reference sequence). V shed 0 bases and J shed 6 bases, with 8 bases lying between them. In nucleotides, the CDR3 is TGTGCCAGCAGTTTATCGCGGATTTCCGGGGAGCTGTTTTTT. This encodes CASSLSRISGELFF.

The CDR3 loop is CASSLTAGSQETQYF. Written as DNA, the CDR3 is TGTGCCAGCAGCTTAACGGCAGGGTCCCAAGAGACCCAGTACTTC. The rearrangement links TRBV7-3 to TRBJ2-5, with D maybe TRBD1 (5 bases). CDR3 length: 15 amino acids. Germline loops: CDR1 SGHTA, CDR2 FQGTGA. Trimming removed 0 bases at V and 1 base at J, with 9 bases between.

The rearrangement links TRBV29-1 to TRBJ1-1; 8 bases map to TRBD1. CDR1 SQVTM and CDR2 ANQGSEA come from the germline V gene. This CDR3 comprises 14 residues. V shed 6 bases and J 3 bases; nucleotides not matched to a gene: 9. CDR3 residues: CSVTQGALDTEAFF. The CDR3 coding sequence is TGCAGCGTGACTCAGGGGGCGCTGGACACTGAAGCTTTCTTT.

V usage is TRBV28 and J usage is TRBJ2-7, with D possibly matching TRBD2 (5 bases). The V gene lost 6 bases and the J gene lost 3 bases, with 18 bases spanning the gap. Per the germline V gene, CDR1 is MDHEN and CDR2 is SYDVKM. The CDR3 has 15 residues. This CDR3 is CASRRDQVIYYEQYF. The CDR3 nucleotides are TGTGCCAGCAGACGGGATCAGGTAATTTACTACGAGCAGTACTTC.

The J gene is TRBJ2-2, the V gene TRBV5-1, with D perhaps matching TRBD1 (5 bases). This CDR3 has 13 residues. Looked up from germline, CDR1 is SGHRS and CDR2 is YFSETQ. The V end was cut by 0 bases, the J end by 6 bases, with 6 bases between. CDR3 bases: TGCGCCAGCAGCTTGGAAGGGGCCGGGGAGCTGTTTTTT. This sequence encodes CASSLEGAGELFF.

The rearrangement joins TRBV10-2 to TRBJ1-5, with D perhaps TRBD1 (5 bases). V dropped 7 bases and J dropped 3 bases, with 10 bases sitting between them. This CDR3 contains 13 residues. Germline values: CDR1 WSHSY, CDR2 SAAADI. CDR3 in amino acids: CASKAGNNQPQHF. CDR3 coding DNA: TGCGCCAGCAAGGCAGGGAACAATCAGCCCCAGCATTTT.

The chain carries TRBV15 and TRBJ1-6; D is perhaps TRBD1 (5 bases). CDR3 length equals 14 residues. Germline V lookup: CDR1 LNHNV, CDR2 YYDKDF (reference sequence). The V end was cut by 3 bases, the J end by 8 bases, with 11 bases between. DNA for the CDR3: TGTGCCACCAGCAGGGAGGGGTGGTATTCACCCCTCCACTTT. It encodes CATSREGWYSPLHF.

A single count supports this clone. The V and J genes are TRBV7-9 and TRBJ2-2, with D unclear. The CDR3 has 15 residues. Between the trimmed V and J ends, which lost 2 bases and 2 bases, there was a span of 9 bases. The V gene's germline CDR1 is SEHNR and CDR2 FQNEAQ (reference sequence). The CDR3 protein is CASSLLAANTGELFF. For the CDR3, the DNA is TGTGCCAGCAGCTTACTGGCGGCTAACACCGGGGAGCTGTTTTTT.

This rearrangement joins TRBV6-5 to TRBJ1-6, with 7 nucleotides matching TRBD1. This CDR3 contains 14 residues. J gave up 13 bases and V 4 bases, and 10 bases lay outside the gene matches. Looked up from germline, CDR1 is MNHEY and CDR2 is SVGAGI. CDR3 sequence: CASSFDRERGPLHF. DNA of the CDR3: TGTGCCAGCAGTTTCGACAGGGAAAGGGGGCCCCTCCACTTT.

This clone showed up just once. This rearrangement joins TRBV5-1 to TRBJ2-5; D ambiguous. The CDR3 spans 13 residues. Germline lookup yields CDR1 SGHRS and CDR2 YFSETQ. V was cut by 3 bases and J by 2 bases, with 8 bases left in between. CDR3 in amino acids: CASSSTTQETQYF. The CDR3 DNA is TGCGCCAGCAGCTCCACGACTCAAGAGACCCAGTACTTC.

This sequence joins TRBV5-1 and TRBJ2-1; 9 bases are a match to TRBD1. The CDR3 has 16 amino acids. Germline CDR1 reads SGHRS; CDR2 reads YFSETQ. V shed 4 bases and J 3 bases; nucleotides not matched to a gene: 8. CDR3 DNA: TGCGCCAGCAGCGGTATACAGGGGGCGAACTACAATGAGCAGTTCTTC. Residues: CASSGIQGANYNEQFF.

The genes are TRBV12-5 and TRBJ1-1, with 7 bases that match TRBD1. The trim removed 2 bases at V and 1 base at J, leaving 13 bases unmatched. Germline V gene data show CDR1 as LGHNT and CDR2 as FRNRAP. CDR3 size: 18 residues. CDR3 region: CASGLPSIVTGPNTEAFF. CDR3 in DNA: TGTGCTAGTGGTTTGCCCTCAATAGTGACAGGGCCGAACACTGAAGCTTTCTTT.

The sample holds a few counts of this clone. V gene TRBV2 combines with J gene TRBJ1-5, with D possibly TRBD1 on 5 matching bases. The CDR3 has 15 amino acids. Trimming removed 2 bases at V and 7 bases at J, with 15 bases between. Looked up from germline, CDR1 is SNHLY and CDR2 is FYNNEI. CDR3 sequence: CASSELVQGGQPQHF. The CDR3 DNA sequence: TGTGCCAGCAGTGAATTGGTTCAGGGAGGCCAGCCCCAGCATTTT. The full variable domain, with the rest looked up from reference TRBV2 and TRBJ1-5, is EPEVTQTPSHQVTQMGQEVILRCVPISNHLYFYWYRQILGQKVEFLVSFYNNEISEKSEIFDDQFSVERPDGSNFTLKIRSTKLEDSAMYFCASSELVQGGQPQHFGDGTRLSIL.

This sequence joins TRBV2 and TRBJ1-6; D remains ambiguous. V was shortened by 6 bases and J by 7 bases, with 10 bases between the two germline ends. The length of the CDR3 is 13 residues. The germline CDR1 and CDR2 sequences are SNHLY and FYNNEI. The CDR3 loop is CASRLPGNSPLHF. The CDR3, as DNA: TGTGCCAGCAGGCTCCCCGGGAATTCACCCCTCCACTTT.